One and the same sample provided the 7 T cell receptor beta chains below, sequenced in a study of shared clonotypes between healthy human individuals (dated by TCRdb to about 2020). The library came from the immunoSEQ multiplex PCR assay. Sourced from immuneACCESS, this table was stored by TCRdb with only in-frame sequences that have V and J called. A share of the clones is absent; for the studies checked, an unresolved V gene accounts for under half, and the remainder has no known explanation. In this sample the table shows 150,000 to 200,000 clones, about 66% of which occur a single time. The ten most abundant clones make up about 10% of the sample. Sequencing input: memory CD4+ T cells sorted from blood. The cell subset or site label on this specimen signifies: CD45RA-negative fraction. The source is a man aged 30 to 45 in good health.

The chain employs TRBV6-1 and TRBJ2-6, with TRBD2 matching 7 bases. J lost 2 bases, V lost 6 bases, and 1 base had no gene match. This CDR3 is 14 amino acids long. Per the germline V gene, CDR1 is MNHNS and CDR2 is SASEGT. As DNA, the CDR3 is TGTGCCAGCAGCGGACTAGCTGGGGCCAACGTCCTGACTTTC. The encoded protein is CASSGLAGANVLTF.

Notes on this clone: No conserved phenylalanine or tryptophan is present at the end of the CDR3, so a read error is the likely explanation. The rearrangement links TRBV10-3 to TRBJ1-2; 7 bases map to TRBD1. V shed 0 bases, J shed 7 bases, and the junction held 8 bases outside the gene matches. CDR1 ENHRY and CDR2 SYGVKD come from the germline V gene. CDR3 length equals 15 residues. The CDR3 region is CAISESTEGASGYTL. The CDR3 bases are TGTGCCATCAGTGAGTCGACGGAGGGGGCCAGTGGCTACACCCTC.

The rearrangement joins TRBV10-3 to TRBJ2-7; the D gene is possibly TRBD1 (6 bases). The germline V and J ends were trimmed by 6 bases and 6 bases, with 21 bases remaining between them. The CDR3 length is 15 residues. Germline CDR1 reads ENHRY; CDR2 reads SYGVKD. CDR3 in amino acids: CAISEPGTRRTEQYF. CDR3 nucleotide sequence: TGTGCCATCAGCGAACCCGGGACAAGACGCACCGAGCAGTACTTC.

This sequence joins TRBV29-1 and TRBJ2-3, with D perhaps TRBD2 (7 bases). Germline V gives CDR1 SQVTM, CDR2 ANQGSEA. The length of the CDR3 is 17 residues. V was pared by 7 bases and J by 0 bases, with 23 bases between. DNA of the CDR3: TGCAGCGCGTTTTGGGGGGGCACGGGACTAAGCACAGATACGCAGTATTTT. Amino acids: CSAFWGGTGLSTDTQYF.

V and J are TRBV29-1 and TRBJ2-3; D ambiguous. In germline, CDR1 is SQVTM, CDR2 ANQGSEA. Between the trimmed V and J ends, which lost 4 bases and 2 bases, there was a span of 10 bases. The CDR3 has 13 residues. In DNA, the CDR3 is TGCAGCGTTGGGAACACAAACACAGATACGCAGTATTTT. Protein sequence: CSVGNTNTDTQYF.

Only one count was recorded for this clone. This CDR3 is CSARDFNEQFF. The CDR3 DNA reads as TGCAGTGCTAGAGATTTTAATGAGCAGTTCTTC. The rearrangement joins TRBV20-1 to TRBJ2-1; D unresolved. CDR3 length: 11 residues. V gave up 0 bases and J gave up 7 bases, with 4 bases separating them. Germline V gene sequence: CDR1 DFQATT, CDR2 SNEGSKA (reference sequence).

As concerns this clone: Other DNA sequences of this sample code for an identical CDR3. CDR3 protein: CASSYLGGDQPQHF. The CDR3 DNA is TGTGCCAGCAGTTACCTTGGGGGCGATCAGCCCCAGCATTTT. This chain links TRBV6-5 with TRBJ1-5, with D possibly being TRBD1 (6 bases). Trimming cost V 2 bases and J 5 bases, with 10 bases left between them. Germline values: CDR1 MNHEY, CDR2 SVGAGI. The CDR3 length is 14 residues.